This is a list of T cell receptor beta chains from one sample in a study of T cell repertoires in cytomegalovirus infection. No cognate antigen is known for these TCRs. TCRdb independently ran MiXCR on the reads; one entry per CDR3 protein. Among some 310,000 distinct CDR3 sequences listed, roughly 25% were seen once. The sequencing used cultured PBMCs, collected from culture after CMV antigen stimulation. Receptor source: a human donor in good health (CMV status not recorded). Some clones in this sample may be carry-over from other donors' samples. Both conserved end residues are part of each CDR3. Fields, in order: J gene, D gene, V gene, CDR3 length, clone size, CDR3 DNA, CDR3 protein. D genes are given only for firm matches. Size values are once, few and many counts, or a class for expanded clones, and some rows have none.

>TRBJ2-6|.|TRBV12-3/TRBV12-4|14|.
TGTGCCAGCAATAGGGGGGCTGGGGCCAACGTCCTGACTTTC
CASNRGAGANVLTF
>TRBJ2-3|TRBD1|TRBV2|15|.
TGTGCCAGCAGTGTCGGCAGGGGGCAAGGAGATACGCAGTATTTT
CASSVGRGQGDTQYF
>TRBJ2-7|TRBD2|TRBV12-3/TRBV12-4|15|.
TGTGCCAGCAGAAAGGAGACTAGCGCCTCCTACGAGCAGTACTTC
CASRKETSASYEQYF
>TRBJ2-2|.|TRBV20-1|14|.
TGCAGTGCTAGAGATTTCAGGGGCTCCGGGGAGCTGTTTTTT
CSARDFRGSGELFF
>TRBJ1-1|.|TRBV7-2|13|many
TGTGCCAGCAGCACAGGGCCGAACACTGAAGCTTTCTTT
CASSTGPNTEAFF
>TRBJ2-7|.|TRBV10-3|13|.
TGTGCCACGAGGGGCGCTGACTCCTACGAGCAGTACTTC
CATRGADSYEQYF
>TRBJ2-3|.|TRBV2|15|.
TGTGCCAGGAGAACTCGGACCGCTATCACAGATACGCAGTATTTT
CARRTRTAITDTQYF
>TRBJ2-7|TRBD2|TRBV7-2|17|many
TGTGCCAGCAGCTTGGGACTAGCGGGGGGCCCATCCTACGAGCAGTACTTC
CASSLGLAGGPSYEQYF
>TRBJ2-7|.|TRBV20-1|13|.
TGCAGTGCTAGTTTCGGGCTTTCCTACGAGCAGTACTTC
CSASFGLSYEQYF
>TRBJ1-1|.|TRBV5-1|15|.
TGCGCCAGCAGATCACGGGCAGGCCCTAACACTGAAGCTTTCTTT
CASRSRAGPNTEAFF
>TRBJ2-1|TRBD1|TRBV20-1|16|few
TGCAGTGCTAGAAGTCGGACAGGCGATACCTACAATGAGCAGTTCTTC
CSARSRTGDTYNEQFF
>TRBJ1-1|TRBD1|TRBV5-1|14|few
TGCGCCAGCAGCTCGGACAGGGTTGACACTGAAGCTTTCTTT
CASSSDRVDTEAFF
>TRBJ2-5|TRBD2|TRBV7-2|15|few
TGTGCCAGCACGGTACTAGCGGGGGAGAAAGAGACCCAGTACTTC
CASTVLAGEKETQYF
>TRBJ2-1|.|TRBV4-1|15|.
TGCGCCAGCAGCCAAGTGACAGGAGACAGGTGGGGGCAGTTCTTC
CASSQVTGDRWGQFF
>TRBJ2-1|.|TRBV7-9|16|.
TGTGCCAGCAGCCTAGGGACGGGAAGTTTATACAATGAGCAGTTCTTC
CASSLGTGSLYNEQFF
>TRBJ2-4|TRBD2|TRBV7-2|15|few
TGTGCCAGCAGCGCCGGGGGGGTGGGCAAAAACATTCAGTACTTC
CASSAGGVGKNIQYF
>TRBJ1-2|.|TRBV10-3|13|.
TGTGCCATCCGTGCAGCGGAGAACTATGGCTACACCTTC
CAIRAAENYGYTF
>TRBJ1-5|.|TRBV24-1|15|few
TGTGCCACCAGTGATTTTCGGGGTTCTAGACAGCCCCAGCATTTT
CATSDFRGSRQPQHF
>TRBJ2-1|TRBD2|TRBV20-1|14|few
TGCAGTGCTAGAGGGAGACTAGCGGCGAATGAGCAGTTCTTC
CSARGRLAANEQFF
>TRBJ1-4|.|TRBV7-2|16|few
TGTGCCAGCAGCTTAAGGATGGGAACAACTAATGAAAAACTGTTTTTT
CASSLRMGTTNEKLFF
>TRBJ2-5|TRBD2|TRBV2|16|few
TGTGCCAGCAGTCCCCCCAGCGGGAGTGCGCGGGAGACCCAGTACTTC
CASSPPSGSARETQYF
>TRBJ1-5|TRBD1|TRBV19|13|.
TGTGCCAGCGAAGACAGGGCGGGTCAGCCCCAGCATTTT
CASEDRAGQPQHF
>TRBJ2-7|.|TRBV7-8|15|many
TGTGCCAGCAGTATCAGCGGCAGGGAGTCCTACGAGCAGTACTTC
CASSISGRESYEQYF
>TRBJ2-3|.|TRBV10-3|13|few
TGTGCCATCAAGAGCGGATACACAGATACGCAGTATTTT
CAIKSGYTDTQYF
>TRBJ2-7|.|TRBV4-2|17|.
TGTGCCAGCAGCCAGGGACTCCCGGGACAGAGCTCCTACGAGCAGTACTTC
CASSQGLPGQSSYEQYF
>TRBJ2-1|TRBD2|TRBV7-2|16|.
TGTGCCAGCAGACCTTATGCGGGAGGCCTCCGCAATGAGCAGTTCTTC
CASRPYAGGLRNEQFF
>TRBJ2-5|.|TRBV12-3/TRBV12-4|14|.
TGTGCCAGCAGACCGTTCAGGGAGGCCGAGACCCAGTACTTC
CASRPFREAETQYF
>TRBJ2-2|.|TRBV7-3|15|many
TGTGCCAGCAGCCCCCACTGGGCGGGAACCGGGGAGCTGTTTTTT
CASSPHWAGTGELFF
>TRBJ2-1|.|TRBV24-1|14|.
TGTGCCACCAGTCGCCAGCCCCCTTACAATGAGCAGTTCTTC
CATSRQPPYNEQFF
>TRBJ2-7|.|TRBV6-5|16|many
TGTGCCAGCAGCCTCGGCCGGGCAGGGGGGTCCTACGAGCAGTACTTC
CASSLGRAGGSYEQYF
>TRBJ1-2|.|TRBV6-5|14|.
TGTGCCAGCAGTTACGGGAGGACGGACTATGGCTACACCTTC
CASSYGRTDYGYTF
>TRBJ2-6|.|TRBV7-9|12|.
TGTGCCAGCCAGGCTGGGGCCAACGTCCTGACTTTC
CASQAGANVLTF
>TRBJ2-3|.|TRBV19|15|.
TGTGCCAGTAGTACTAGGACTATTAGCACAGATACGCAGTATTTT
CASSTRTISTDTQYF
>TRBJ2-7|.|TRBV24-1|14|few
TGTGCCACCAGTGACCCGGGTAGATCCTACGAGCAGTACTTC
CATSDPGRSYEQYF
>TRBJ2-2|TRBD2|TRBV29-1|14|.
TGCAGCGCTTTAACTAGCGGGAGTGCCGGGGAGCTGTTTTTT
CSALTSGSAGELFF
>TRBJ2-1|TRBD2|TRBV4-1|17|many
TGCGCCAGCAGCCAGGGCATAGCGGGAGTAGGATACAATGAGCAGTTCTTC
CASSQGIAGVGYNEQFF
>TRBJ1-5|.|TRBV5-6|15|.
TGTGCCAGCAGCTCGGTCATGGATAGCAATCAGCCCCAGCATTTT
CASSSVMDSNQPQHF
>TRBJ1-1|TRBD1|TRBV6-5|15|.
TGTGCCAGCAGTGGATTATACAGGGGGAAGACTGAAGCTTTCTTT
CASSGLYRGKTEAFF
>TRBJ1-2|.|TRBV19|14|few
TGTGCCAGTAGTATAGAGAGTGGGGGCCTTGGCTACACCTTC
CASSIESGGLGYTF
>TRBJ2-1|.|TRBV7-9|16|few
TGTGCCAGCAGCTTAATTCCTAGCCTCGTAACCAATGAGCAGTTCTTC
CASSLIPSLVTNEQFF
>TRBJ2-5|.|TRBV7-2|14|many
TGTGCCAGCAGCTTAGTGTTCAGGGAAGAGACCCAGTACTTC
CASSLVFREETQYF
>TRBJ1-5|.|TRBV20-1|15|.
TGCAGTGCTAGAAGTACGGGGGTTACAAATCAGCCCCAGCATTTT
CSARSTGVTNQPQHF
>TRBJ2-1|.|TRBV19|14|.
TGTGCCAGTACCCAGGAGGTCACCTACAATGAGCAGTTCTTC
CASTQEVTYNEQFF
>TRBJ1-1|.|TRBV30|15|.
TGTGCCTGGAGTGTAGGGGGTCAGCTAGTCGCTGAAGCTTTCTTT
CAWSVGGQLVAEAFF
>TRBJ2-1|TRBD1|TRBV6-5|16|.
TGTGCCAGCAGTTACGTGGGGACAGGGCTCTACAATGAGCAGTTCTTC
CASSYVGTGLYNEQFF
>TRBJ2-1|TRBD1|TRBV7-2|13|many
TGTGCCAGCAGCCCAGGGACAGGGAATGAGCAGTTCTTC
CASSPGTGNEQFF
>TRBJ1-2|TRBD1|TRBV7-9|16|.
TGTGCCAGCAGTCCCCGGACAGGGGCACACATCTATGGCTACACCTTC
CASSPRTGAHIYGYTF
>TRBJ1-1|.|TRBV5-1|12|few
TGCGCCAGCAGATGGGCGAACACTGAAGCTTTCTTT
CASRWANTEAFF